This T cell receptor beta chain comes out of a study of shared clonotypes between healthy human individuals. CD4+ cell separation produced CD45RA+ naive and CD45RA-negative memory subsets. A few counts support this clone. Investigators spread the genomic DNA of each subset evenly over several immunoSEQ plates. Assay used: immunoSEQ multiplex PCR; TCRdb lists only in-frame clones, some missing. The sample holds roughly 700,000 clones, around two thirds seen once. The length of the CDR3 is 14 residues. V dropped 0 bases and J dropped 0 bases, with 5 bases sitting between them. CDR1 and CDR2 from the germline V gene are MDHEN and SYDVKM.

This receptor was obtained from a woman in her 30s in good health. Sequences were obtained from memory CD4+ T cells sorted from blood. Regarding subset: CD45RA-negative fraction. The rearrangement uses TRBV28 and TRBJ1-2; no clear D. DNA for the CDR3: TGTGCCAGCAGTTTATGGCAGACTAACTATGGCTACACCTTC. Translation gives CASSLWQTNYGYTF.